The 22 T cell receptor beta chains reported below all come from one sample, sequenced in a study of T cells expressing NK-cell markers (dated by TCRdb to about 2020). Library creation used 5' RACE. For sequencing, an Illumina HiSeq 2000 was employed. The reads were reprocessed in TCRdb, with one entry per CDR3 protein sequence and no accompanying DNA. For this sample, the table gives some 500,000 distinct CDR3 sequences. About 1.5% of the sample goes to the ten largest clones. Sequencing was done on a sample of blood T cells: a sorted CD56 or NKG2C T cell subset, CD4+ or CD8+ T cells, or bulk PBMC T cells (not recorded which). These TCRs come from a woman between 50 and 59 years old in good health. Donor details come from another sample of the same person, matched by shared clones.

V and J are TRBV7-9 and TRBJ2-1; TCRdb's D call of TRBD2 is untestable without DNA. The germline gives CDR1 SEHNR, CDR2 FQNEAQ (reference sequence). The CDR3 has 16 residues. CDR3 region: CASKASGARPYNEQFF.

The chain links TRBV5-1 to TRBJ2-3; checking the TCRdb D call of TRBD2 is not possible without DNA. The CDR3 spans 15 residues. From germline, CDR1 is SGHRS and CDR2 YFSETQ. CDR3 region: CASSLEAGSTDTQYF.

CDR3 sequence: CASTKRGVGNTEAFF. This chain joins TRBV5-6 and TRBJ1-1; TCRdb selects TRBD1, and the lack of DNA leaves this call unchecked. The CDR3 has 15 residues. In germline, CDR1 is SGHDT, CDR2 YYEEEE.

The rearrangement uses TRBV7-9 and TRBJ1-4; TCRdb names TRBD1, which stays unverified in the absence of DNA. From germline, CDR1 is SEHNR and CDR2 FQNEAQ (reference sequence). The CDR3 is 15 amino acids. CDR3 sequence reads: CASSPGQGSIEKLFF.

The chain couples TRBV5-1 to TRBJ2-7. The CDR3 length is 16 residues. Germline assignment: CDR1 SGHRS and CDR2 YFSETQ. The CDR3: CASSLGWGVRPYEQYF.

The rearrangement links TRBV10-1 to TRBJ1-6; as DNA is missing, the TRBD1 call by TCRdb cannot be tested. Per the germline V gene, CDR1 is WNHNN and CDR2 is SYGVQD (reference sequence). The length of the CDR3 is 13 residues. CDR3 sequence: CASSRDRESPLHF.

This chain joins TRBV3-1 and TRBJ2-1; the D gene TCRdb calls, TRBD1, cannot be checked with no DNA. From germline, CDR1 is LGHDT and CDR2 YNNKEL (reference sequence). The CDR3 is 13 amino acids. This chain's CDR3 is CASSQRGTGNKFF.

V usage is TRBV7-2 and J usage is TRBJ2-3. Germline loops: CDR1 SGHTA, CDR2 FQGNSA. The CDR3 is 11 amino acids. CDR3 loop: CASSPVDTQYF.

The CDR3 sequence: CASSYGSDVKQYF. The rearrangement uses TRBV6-5 and TRBJ2-7. The CDR3 consists of 13 residues. CDR1 and CDR2 from the germline V gene are MNHEY and SVGAGI.

The rearrangement links TRBV12-3 or TRBV12-4 to TRBJ2-5; TCRdb designates TRBD1, a call that cannot be tested without DNA. The CDR3 has 15 residues. The CDR3 loop reads CASSEFRDSSETQYF.

V gene TRBV14 combines with J gene TRBJ2-1. Germline V gives CDR1 SGHDN, CDR2 FVKESK. The CDR3 loop spans 14 amino acids. The CDR3 here is CASSQDLQVDEQFF.

The chain joins TRBV9 to TRBJ2-1. The CDR3 sequence is 13 residues long. In germline, CDR1 is SGDLS, CDR2 YYNGEE. The CDR3 sequence is CASSVAVVGEQFF.

The gene calls are TRBV28 and TRBJ2-3; TCRdb returns TRBD1, unconfirmable since there is no DNA. CDR3 length: 13 residues. In germline, CDR1 is MDHEN, CDR2 SYDVKM. The chain's CDR3 is CASSPRTGSRPIF.

J is TRBJ2-5 and V is TRBV24-1; TCRdb gives TRBD1 as the D gene, but with no DNA this cannot be confirmed. This CDR3 is built from 14 residues. Germline V CDR1 and CDR2: KGHDR, SFDVKD. The CDR3 spells CATQGTATRETQYF.

The CDR3 region is CASSVTGNSYNEQFF. The V and J genes are TRBV6-4 and TRBJ2-1; without DNA, the TCRdb call of TRBD1 cannot be checked. The CDR3 runs 15 residues. The germline gives CDR1 MRHNA, CDR2 SNTAGT.

This chain joins TRBV6-2 or TRBV6-3 and TRBJ2-7; the D call from TCRdb, TRBD2, cannot be confirmed without DNA. CDR3 length: 11 residues. The germline CDR1 and CDR2 sequences are MNHEY and SVGEGT. The CDR3 protein is CATAESVWQYF.

The rearrangement joins TRBV18 to TRBJ1-3; with no DNA, the TCRdb D assignment of TRBD1 cannot be verified. CDR1 KGHSH and CDR2 LQKENI come from the germline V gene. CDR3 size: 17 residues. CDR3 loop: CASSPLGTASSGNTIYF.

The V and J genes are TRBV12-3 or TRBV12-4 and TRBJ2-1; as DNA is missing, the TRBD1 call by TCRdb cannot be tested. This CDR3 has 13 residues. The CDR3 spells CASRTGQGGRQFF.

The chain combines TRBV7-3 with TRBJ1-1. The germline gives CDR1 SGHTA, CDR2 FQGTGA. The CDR3 sequence is 15 residues long. CDR3 amino acids: CASSLFSLGSGEAFF.

This chain connects TRBV2 to TRBJ1-2; TCRdb selects TRBD1, and the lack of DNA leaves this call unchecked. The CDR3 sequence is 11 residues long. The V gene's germline CDR1 is SNHLY and CDR2 FYNNEI. The CDR3 loop is CASRGTAENTF.

The chain combines TRBV2 with TRBJ2-5; TCRdb outputs TRBD2, but without DNA this stays unchecked. The CDR3 sequence is 14 residues long. CDR1 SNHLY and CDR2 FYNNEI come from the germline V gene. The CDR3 loop is CATNIAGVQETQYF.

V and J are TRBV20-1 and TRBJ1-6; there is no DNA to check the TCRdb D call of TRBD1. The CDR3 totals 14 residues. From germline, CDR1 is DFQATT and CDR2 SNEGSKA (reference sequence). The CDR3 loop is CSARDRQGNSPLHF.